A single sample is the source of the 11 T cell receptor beta chains below, sequenced in a study of HIV-infected children after antiretroviral therapy interruption. Unique molecular identifiers were included in an RNA-based 3' RACE TCR library. TCRdb fed the 3' RACE reads into MiXCR, producing one record per CDR3 protein. The sample lists approximately 89,000 distinct CDR3 sequences; under 8% were seen once. Sample treatment: PENTA 11 planned treatment interruption arm or continuous ART arm. This sample comprised CD45RA+ CD4+ T cells from PBMCs, pooled from several time points, obtained from a donor given antiretroviral therapy, either interrupted or continuous. Stated subset: naive CD4+ CD45RA+ CD45RO- T cells. These receptors all come from a pool of human donors with HIV.

This clonotype appeared a few times. This CDR3 is CASSAPSGFVGTGELFF. CDR3 coding DNA: TGTGCCAGCAGTGCCCCCTCAGGGTTCGTTGGGACCGGGGAGCTGTTTTTT. This chain joins TRBV2 and TRBJ2-2, with D tentatively TRBD1 (5 bases). In germline, CDR1 is SNHLY, CDR2 FYNNEI. The CDR3 is made up of 17 amino acids. Trimming shortened V by 4 bases and J by 5 bases, and 20 bases separated the two germline ends. Full variable domain (remainder filled in from reference TRBV2 and TRBJ2-2): EPEVTQTPSHQVTQMGQEVILRCVPISNHLYFYWYRQILGQKVEFLVSFYNNEISEKSEIFDDQFSVERPDGSNFTLKIRSTKLEDSAMYFCASSAPSGFVGTGELFFGEGSRLTVL.

In its sample, this clonotype was seen many times. The chain has TRBV9 and TRBJ1-5; 8 nucleotides align to TRBD1. V lost 0 bases to trimming and J lost 7 bases; unmatched junction nucleotides: 6. Germline CDR1 is SGDLS and CDR2 is YYNGEE. The CDR3 totals 15 residues. The chain's CDR3 is CASSVAGGFGQPQHF. Written as DNA, the CDR3 is TGTGCCAGCAGCGTAGCAGGGGGCTTTGGACAGCCCCAGCATTTT.

This clonotype showed up many times. The chain couples TRBV27 to TRBJ2-7; a possible D gene is TRBD2 (5 bases). The length of the CDR3 is 13 residues. Germline V gives CDR1 MNHEY, CDR2 SMNVEV (reference sequence). Trimming left V 6 bases short and J 7 bases short, with 16 bases between. The DNA for the CDR3 is TGTGCCAGCAGCATCCCGGGGTCGGGGGAGCAGTACTTC. Translating gives CASSIPGSGEQYF.

In this sample, this clonotype turned up many times. This chain links TRBV6-1 with TRBJ1-1; D is perhaps TRBD1 (5 bases). This CDR3 contains 12 residues. Germline CDR1 reads MNHNS; CDR2 reads SASEGT. V was shortened by 3 bases and J by 4 bases, with 6 bases between the two germline ends. The CDR3 is CASSEGRTEAFF. The CDR3 DNA reads TGTGCCAGCAGTGAGGGGCGCACTGAAGCTTTCTTT.

The gene calls are TRBV12-3 or TRBV12-4 and TRBJ1-2; 8 positions agree with TRBD1. V was pared by 4 bases and J by 3 bases, with 1 base of the junction left unmatched. This CDR3 comprises 13 residues. Written as DNA, the CDR3 is TGTGCCAGCAGTTCGGACAGGGACTATGGCTACACCTTC. It translates to CASSSDRDYGYTF.

This clonotype was detected many times. The rearrangement links TRBV28 to TRBJ1-3; maybe TRBD1 (6 bases). This CDR3 has 16 residues. Germline CDR1 reads MDHEN; CDR2 reads SYDVKM. The ends were cut back, 4 bases at V and 0 bases at J, with 13 bases in the middle. The CDR3 reads CASSSFGQLSGNTIYF. DNA of the CDR3: TGTGCCAGCAGTTCCTTCGGACAGCTCTCTGGAAACACCATATATTTT.

This clonotype was counted ten times or more. The chain carries TRBV23-1 and TRBJ1-5; D may be TRBD1 (6 bases). TRBV23-1 is marked as an open reading frame, function uncertain. V lost 8 bases to trimming and J lost 6 bases, with 20 bases between them. This CDR3 region has 15 residues. CDR3 in DNA: TGCGCCAGCGTATCAGAGGCAGAAGGGGGTCAGCCCCAGCATTTT. This translates into CASVSEAEGGQPQHF.

Comment on this clonotype: Given a much more abundant clone one base away, this may be a read error. The conserved phenylalanine or tryptophan is not found at the CDR3 terminus, so this likely reflects a read error. The CDR3 loop is CASSLGVGQPQHS. CDR3 sequence (DNA): TGTGCCAGCAGCTTAGGGGTTGGTCAGCCCCAGCATTCT. The chain carries TRBV7-8 and TRBJ1-5; the D is unclear. The V and J ends lost 1 base and 6 bases respectively, with 7 bases between them. CDR3 length equals 13 residues. The V gene's germline CDR1 is SGHVS and CDR2 FQNEAQ.

DNA of the CDR3: TGTGCCAGCAGTTCCCCGGGACTAGCGGGGAGTCATACGCAGTATTTT. Translated: CASSSPGLAGSHTQYF. This rearrangement joins TRBV27 to TRBJ2-3; 13 nucleotides match TRBD2. CDR1 MNHEY and CDR2 SMNVEV come from the germline V gene (reference sequence). This CDR3 is 16 amino acids long. V shed 4 bases, J shed 7 bases, and the junction held 8 bases outside the gene matches.

Within the sample, this clonotype is medium-sized (0.01 to 0.1%). The chain employs TRBV24-1 and TRBJ1-1; D is undetermined. CDR3 length: 13 amino acids. The V end was cut by 2 bases, the J end by 0 bases, with 3 bases between. Per the germline V gene, CDR1 is KGHDR and CDR2 is SFDVKD. CDR3 DNA sequence: TGTGCCACCAGTGATTCCATGAACACTGAAGCTTTCTTT. This sequence encodes CATSDSMNTEAFF.

This clonotype showed up many times. V is TRBV19 and J is TRBJ1-5, with D uncertain. This CDR3 is 14 amino acids long. Germline lookup yields CDR1 LNHDA and CDR2 SQIVND (reference sequence). V lost 3 bases and J lost 6, with 12 bases in between. The CDR3 DNA reads TGTGCCAGTAGTATCGCAGGCAACAGTCAGCCCCAGCATTTT. Translating gives CASSIAGNSQPQHF. Full variable domain (missing parts from reference TRBV19 and TRBJ1-5): DGGITQSPKYLFRKEGQNVTLSCEQNLNHDAMYWYRQDPGQGLRLIYYSQIVNDFQKGDIAEGYSVSREKKESFPLTVTSAQKNPTAFYLCASSIAGNSQPQHFGDGTRLSIL.